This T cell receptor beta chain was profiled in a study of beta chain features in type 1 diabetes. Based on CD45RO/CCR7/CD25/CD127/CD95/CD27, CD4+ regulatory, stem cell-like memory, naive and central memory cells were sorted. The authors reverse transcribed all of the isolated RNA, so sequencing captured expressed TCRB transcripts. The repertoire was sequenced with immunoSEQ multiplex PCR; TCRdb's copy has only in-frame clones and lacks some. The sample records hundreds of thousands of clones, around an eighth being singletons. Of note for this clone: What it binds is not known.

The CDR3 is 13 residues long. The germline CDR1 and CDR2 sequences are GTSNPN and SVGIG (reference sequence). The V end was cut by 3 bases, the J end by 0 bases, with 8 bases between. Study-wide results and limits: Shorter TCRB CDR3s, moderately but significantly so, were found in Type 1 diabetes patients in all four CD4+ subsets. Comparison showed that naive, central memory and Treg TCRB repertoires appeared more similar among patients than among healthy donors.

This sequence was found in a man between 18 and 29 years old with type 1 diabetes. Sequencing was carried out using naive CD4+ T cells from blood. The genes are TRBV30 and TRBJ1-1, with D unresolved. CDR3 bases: TGTGCCTGGAGGAACAGCATGAACACTGAAGCTTTCTTT. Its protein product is CAWRNSMNTEAFF.